Each of the 19 T cell receptor beta chains below was sequenced from the same sample in a study of OX40 agonist ivuxolimab in advanced cancers. Measured with immunoSEQ multiplex PCR; TCRdb has only the in-frame clones, and not every one. The profile shows tens of thousands of clones, about 90% of them singletons. The sample was CD4+ or CD8+ T cells sorted from blood, taken in a trial of the OX40 agonist ivuxolimab. All receptors come from an adult with an advanced solid tumor such as melanoma, head and neck, liver or kidney cancer.

The chain employs TRBV2 and TRBJ2-1; D is uncertain. Trimming removed 8 bases at V and 5 bases at J, with 22 bases between. CDR3 length: 16 amino acids. Germline assignment: CDR1 SNHLY and CDR2 FYNNEI. CDR3 in DNA: TGTGCCAGCTTCCGCAGGATGAACTTGGATAACAATGAGCAGTTCTTC. It translates to CASFRRMNLDNNEQFF.

The gene calls are TRBV5-1 and TRBJ2-1; tentative D call: TRBD1 (7 bases). The V gene lost 3 bases and the J gene lost 5 bases, with 18 bases spanning the gap. This CDR3 comprises 16 residues. CDR1 SGHRS and CDR2 YFSETQ come from the germline V gene. CDR3 DNA sequence: TGCGCCAGCAGCTCGGGAGAGGGGGCCCTGAACAATGAGCAGTTCTTC. This codes for CASSSGEGALNNEQFF.

V and J are TRBV28 and TRBJ2-7; D is uncertain. The ends were cut back, 3 bases at V and 3 bases at J, with 6 bases in the middle. The CDR3 contains 12 residues. Per the germline V gene, CDR1 is MDHEN and CDR2 is SYDVKM. The CDR3 sequence: CASSLPYYEQYF. Here the CDR3 DNA reads TGTGCCAGCAGTTTGCCATACTACGAGCAGTACTTC.

This sequence joins TRBV27 and TRBJ2-5, with 8 bases matching TRBD1. The CDR3 spans 14 residues. The germline V gene has CDR1 MNHEY and CDR2 SMNVEV (reference sequence). With 8 bases clipped from V and 2 bases from J, the junction kept 7 bases outside the gene matches. The CDR3 DNA reads TGTGCCAGCGGCCGACAGGGGTGGCAAGAGACCCAGTACTTC. This gives the protein CASGRQGWQETQYF.

The gene calls are TRBV7-3 and TRBJ2-7; the D is unclear. Trimming shortened V by 3 bases and J by 1 base, and 10 bases separated the two germline ends. The germline V gene encodes CDR1 SGHTA and CDR2 FQGTGA. This CDR3 is built from 14 residues. DNA of the CDR3: TGTGCCAGCAGCTTTGAGGCCCAATCCTACGAGCAGTACTTC. Translation gives CASSFEAQSYEQYF.

V is TRBV27 and J is TRBJ1-5; D is undetermined. Germline CDR1 is MNHEY and CDR2 is SMNVEV (reference sequence). With 5 bases removed from V and 2 bases from J, the gap between germline ends came to 13 bases. CDR3 length: 15 amino acids. The CDR3 region is CASSPTWRRNQPQHF. CDR3 nucleotide sequence: TGTGCCAGCAGTCCGACGTGGAGACGCAATCAGCCCCAGCATTTT.

The chain joins TRBV6-6 to TRBJ1-4; a possible D gene is TRBD1 (5 bases). Germline V lookup: CDR1 MNHNY, CDR2 SVGAGI (reference sequence). The CDR3 is 14 amino acids. Trimming pared 8 bases from V and 4 bases from J, leaving 14 bases between. The CDR3 reads CASAKPQGNEKLFF. DNA of the CDR3: TGTGCCAGCGCGAAACCTCAGGGTAATGAAAAACTGTTTTTT.

In its sample, this clone was seen once. The chain combines TRBV2 with TRBJ2-2, with 8 nucleotides matching TRBD1. The V and J ends lost 1 base and 3 bases, in that order; junction bases with no gene match: 4. This CDR3 spans 16 amino acids. From germline, CDR1 is SNHLY and CDR2 FYNNEI. The DNA of the CDR3 is TGTGCCAGCAGTGAAGGGGACAGGACCTACACCGGGGAGCTGTTTTTT. Translating gives CASSEGDRTYTGELFF.

This chain links TRBV6-6 with TRBJ2-7; D assignment may be TRBD1 or TRBD2 (5 bases each). This CDR3 is 15 amino acids long. The germline V and J ends were trimmed by 0 bases and 2 bases, with 11 bases remaining between them. Per the germline V gene, CDR1 is MNHNY and CDR2 is SVGAGI (reference sequence). CDR3 amino acids: CASSYSKTGPYEQYF. For the CDR3, the DNA is TGTGCCAGCAGTTACTCGAAGACGGGACCCTACGAGCAGTACTTC.

The chain employs TRBV7-2 and TRBJ2-2; D perhaps matches TRBD2 (5 bases). Germline-derived CDR1 and CDR2 are SGHTA and FQGNSA. CDR3 length: 15 residues. The ends were cut back, 4 bases at V and 6 bases at J, with 15 bases in the middle. CDR3 nucleotide sequence: TGTGCCAGCAGCTCCCCAACTAGTTTACCCGGGGAGCTGTTTTTT. Translating it yields CASSSPTSLPGELFF.

In DNA form, the CDR3 reads TGTGCCAGCAGCGGGGGGACAGCGAGAAAAGAGCAGTACTTC. It is translated as CASSGGTARKEQYF. The J gene is TRBJ2-7, the V gene TRBV11-2, with a weak D call TRBD1 (7 bases). This CDR3 is built from 14 residues. The V end was cut by 5 bases, the J end by 7 bases, with 18 bases between. The germline gives CDR1 SGHAT, CDR2 FQNNGV.

The chain combines TRBV29-1 with TRBJ2-7, with 8 bases fitting TRBD2. This CDR3 is 13 amino acids long. The J segment lost 4 bases and the V segment lost 4 bases, leaving 6 bases of the junction unmatched. Germline CDR1 is SQVTM and CDR2 is ANQGSEA. The CDR3 protein is CSVAPSGSYEQYF. The CDR3 DNA reads as TGCAGCGTTGCGCCTAGCGGGTCTTACGAGCAGTACTTC.

V and J are TRBV7-9 and TRBJ1-1, with D maybe TRBD1 (5 bases). Germline values: CDR1 SEHNR, CDR2 FQNEAQ (reference sequence). Trimming removed 5 bases from V and 7 bases from J, with 17 bases in between. This CDR3 contains 14 residues. CDR3 nucleotides: TGTGCCAGCAGCCTCAGGGTTTTCGGCAGTGAAGCTTTCTTT. Protein: CASSLRVFGSEAFF.

The rearrangement links TRBV6-1 to TRBJ2-1; D gene unclear. V gave up 4 bases and J gave up 5 bases, with 3 bases separating them. This CDR3 contains 11 residues. The V gene's germline CDR1 is MNHNS and CDR2 SASEGT. CDR3 region: CASSGHNEQFF. The CDR3 DNA is TGTGCCAGCAGTGGGCACAATGAGCAGTTCTTC.

The chain employs TRBV2 and TRBJ2-7; 11 nucleotides agree with TRBD1. The CDR3 has 16 residues. Unmatched junction bases numbered 10, after V lost 4 bases and J lost 5 bases. The V gene's germline CDR1 is SNHLY and CDR2 FYNNEI. CDR3 sequence (DNA): TGTGCCAGCAGTGGGGTGGCGGGACAGGGGGGCCACGAGCAGTACTTC. Amino acid sequence: CASSGVAGQGGHEQYF.

The rearrangement uses TRBV5-1 and TRBJ2-2, with a weak D call TRBD2 (6 bases). The CDR3 is made up of 14 amino acids. Germline V gene sequence: CDR1 SGHRS, CDR2 YFSETQ. V was trimmed by 3 bases and J by 7 bases, leaving 13 bases between them. CDR3 loop: CASSSTKTSGELFF. CDR3 in DNA: TGCGCCAGCAGCTCTACAAAGACTAGCGGGGAGCTGTTTTTT.

The chain joins TRBV27 to TRBJ1-1; D uncertain. This CDR3 has 13 amino acids. Trimming left V 1 base short and J 4 bases short, with 7 bases between. Germline V gives CDR1 MNHEY, CDR2 SMNVEV (reference sequence). In DNA, the CDR3 is TGTGCCAGCAGTTTATACTCTGGCACTGAAGCTTTCTTT. Translating gives CASSLYSGTEAFF.

The chain employs TRBV4-2 and TRBJ2-1; 7 nucleotides match TRBD2. The germline gives CDR1 LGHNA, CDR2 YNFKEQ. V trimming: 0 bases; J trimming: 3 bases; junction bases outside the gene matches: 11. This CDR3 spans 18 amino acids. CDR3 coding DNA: TGTGCCAGCAGCCAAGAAGTGGGAGGGAGGGTCCTCTACAATGAGCAGTTCTTC. Protein product: CASSQEVGGRVLYNEQFF.

The chain joins TRBV5-4 to TRBJ2-7; D tentatively reads TRBD1 or TRBD2 (6 bases each). CDR1 is SGHNT, CDR2 YYREEE, per germline (reference sequence). With 0 bases removed from V and 4 bases from J, the gap between germline ends came to 8 bases. The CDR3 length is 13 residues. The CDR3 region is CASSLVGGYEQYF. In nucleotides, the CDR3 is TGTGCCAGCAGCTTGGTAGGGGGGTACGAGCAGTACTTC.